These T cell receptor beta chains were read from a single sample in a study of blood T cell repertoires in COVID-19. The method was immunoSEQ multiplex PCR; TCRdb's version includes in-frame clones alone and lacks a portion of them. Of about 59,000 clones in the sample, roughly 80% were seen once. Sample: peripheral blood. The receptors come from a human donor in a cohort sampled during active COVID-19. Each CDR3 is given with its conserved first and last residue. The order of the fields is D gene, clone size, CDR3 length, V gene, J gene, CDR3 DNA, CDR3 protein. D genes are given only for firm matches. Not all rows give a size; the values are once, few, many and, for expanded clones, a class.

TRBD1,-,16,TRBV11-2,TRBJ2-7,TGTGCCAGCAGCTTGTCATCGACAGGGGGTACCTACGAGCAGTACTTC,CASSLSSTGGTYEQYF
TRBD2,-,15,TRBV30,TRBJ2-1,TGTGCCTGGACCCATGGGACTAGCGGAAACAATGAGCAGTTCTTC,CAWTHGTSGNNEQFF
TRBD1,-,13,TRBV2,TRBJ1-2,TGTGCCAGCAGTCCGGGACAGGGCAGGGGCTACACCTTC,CASSPGQGRGYTF
-,-,13,TRBV19,TRBJ1-2,TGTGCCAGTAGTATGTGGGGCTACTATGGCTACACCTTC,CASSMWGYYGYTF
-,-,15,TRBV6-2/TRBV6-3,TRBJ2-1,TGTGCCAGCAGCCCCACTGAGAGCTCCTACAATGAGCAGTTCTTC,CASSPTESSYNEQFF
-,-,14,TRBV24-1,TRBJ2-6,TGTGCCACCAGGGCGTCCGGGACAAACAACGTCCTGACTTTC,CATRASGTNNVLTF
TRBD1,-,16,TRBV7-9,TRBJ2-7,TGTGCCAGCAGCTTGGGGACAGGGACGAGAGGGTTGGAGCAGTACTTC,CASSLGTGTRGLEQYF
-,-,15,TRBV7-2,TRBJ2-7,TGTGCCAGCACCCTAAGGGGGAAGGGGTCCTACGAGCAGTACTTC,CASTLRGKGSYEQYF
-,few,15,TRBV19,TRBJ1-5,TGTGCCAGTAGTAGATCCAGGGATAGCAATCAGCCCCAGCATTTT,CASSRSRDSNQPQHF
TRBD2,-,16,TRBV24-1,TRBJ2-1,TGTGCCACCAGTGACCCTAGGGGAGGGACCTACAATGAGCAGTTCTTC,CATSDPRGGTYNEQFF
-,-,14,TRBV3-1/TRBV3-2,TRBJ2-4,TGTGCCAGCAGCCAAGGCCATAGGGGGAACATTCAGTACTTC,CASSQGHRGNIQYF
-,-,15,TRBV5-1,TRBJ2-2,TGCGCCAGCAGCTGGCGGGACGGGAACACCGGGGAGCTGTTTTTT,CASSWRDGNTGELFF
-,-,13,TRBV19,TRBJ2-7,TGTGCCAGTAGTATTACGGGAGACTACGAGCAGTACTTC,CASSITGDYEQYF
TRBD2,-,15,TRBV7-2,TRBJ2-1,TGTGCCAGCAGCCTCGGACTAGCGGGAGGGAGTGAGCAGTTCTTC,CASSLGLAGGSEQFF
TRBD2,-,20,TRBV27,TRBJ2-5,TGTGCCAGCAGTCCCCCGGGGAGTACTAGCGGGAGAATGATACTAGAGACCCAGTACTTC,CASSPPGSTSGRMILETQYF
-,-,12,TRBV11-3,TRBJ2-3,TGTGCCAGCAGCTTCGGTCGGGATACGCAGTATTTT,CASSFGRDTQYF
TRBD1,-,16,TRBV28,TRBJ1-4,TGTGCCAGCAATCTGGAGGGGGCAGCAACTAATGAAAAACTGTTTTTT,CASNLEGAATNEKLFF
TRBD1,few,17,TRBV5-4,TRBJ2-2,TGTGCCAGCAGCTTGGGAACAATACAGGGGCCCACCGGGGAGCTGTTTTTT,CASSLGTIQGPTGELFF
-,-,15,TRBV4-3,TRBJ2-3,TGCGCCAGCAGCCAAGATGCAGGCACCACAGATACGCAGTATTTT,CASSQDAGTTDTQYF
TRBD2,-,16,TRBV4-2,TRBJ2-2,TGTGCCAGCAGCCAAGAGACGGCGGGAGGGCTCGGGGAGCTGTTTTTT,CASSQETAGGLGELFF
-,-,14,TRBV7-2,TRBJ1-1,TGTGCCAGCAGCTTACACGGACAGAACACTGAAGCTTTCTTT,CASSLHGQNTEAFF
TRBD2,few,17,TRBV27,TRBJ2-3,TGTGCCAGCAGTTCTGACCCCGGGAGGGCCGGCACAGATACGCAGTATTTT,CASSSDPGRAGTDTQYF
-,-,14,TRBV6-6,TRBJ1-2,TGTGCCAGCAGTTACCAGGGATCCCTCCTTGGCTACACCTTC,CASSYQGSLLGYTF